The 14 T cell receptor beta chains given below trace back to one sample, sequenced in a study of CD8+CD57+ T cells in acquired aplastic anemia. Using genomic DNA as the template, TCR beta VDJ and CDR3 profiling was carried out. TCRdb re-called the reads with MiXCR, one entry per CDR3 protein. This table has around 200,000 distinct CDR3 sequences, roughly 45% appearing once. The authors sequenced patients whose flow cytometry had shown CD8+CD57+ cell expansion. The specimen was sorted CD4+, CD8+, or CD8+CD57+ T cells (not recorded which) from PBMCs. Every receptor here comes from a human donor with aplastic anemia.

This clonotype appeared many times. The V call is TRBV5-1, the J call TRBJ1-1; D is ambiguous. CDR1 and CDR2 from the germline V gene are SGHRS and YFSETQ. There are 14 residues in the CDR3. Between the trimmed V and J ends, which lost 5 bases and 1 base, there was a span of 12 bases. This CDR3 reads CASRSSSGNTEAFF. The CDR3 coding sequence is TGCGCCAGCAGATCGTCGAGCGGGAACACTGAAGCTTTCTTT.

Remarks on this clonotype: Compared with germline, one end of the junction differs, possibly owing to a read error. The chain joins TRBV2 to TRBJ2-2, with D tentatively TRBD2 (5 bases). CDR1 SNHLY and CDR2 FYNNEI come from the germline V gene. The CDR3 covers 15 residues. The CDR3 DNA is TGTGCCAGCAGTGAACGAGAGGCAAACACCGGGGAGCCGTTTTTT. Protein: CASSEREANTGEPFF.

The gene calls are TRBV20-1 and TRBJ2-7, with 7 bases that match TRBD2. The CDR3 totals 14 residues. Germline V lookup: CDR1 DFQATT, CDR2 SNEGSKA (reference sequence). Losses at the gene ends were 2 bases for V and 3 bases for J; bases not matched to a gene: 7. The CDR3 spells CSARLGEGGYEQYF. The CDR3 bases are TGCAGTGCTAGATTGGGGGAGGGTGGCTACGAGCAGTACTTC.

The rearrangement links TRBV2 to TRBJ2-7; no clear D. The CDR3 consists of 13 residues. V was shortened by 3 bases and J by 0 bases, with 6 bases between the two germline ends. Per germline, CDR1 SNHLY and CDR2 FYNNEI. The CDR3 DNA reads TGTGCCAGCAGTGAGGACGGCTCCTACGAGCAGTACTTC. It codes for CASSEDGSYEQYF.

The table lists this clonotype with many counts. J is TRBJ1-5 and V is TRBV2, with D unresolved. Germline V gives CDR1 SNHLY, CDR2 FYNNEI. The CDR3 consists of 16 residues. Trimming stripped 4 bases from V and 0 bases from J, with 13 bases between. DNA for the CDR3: TGTGCCAGCAGTGCCCGGTCCCCCACTAGCAATCAGCCCCAGCATTTT. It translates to CASSARSPTSNQPQHF.

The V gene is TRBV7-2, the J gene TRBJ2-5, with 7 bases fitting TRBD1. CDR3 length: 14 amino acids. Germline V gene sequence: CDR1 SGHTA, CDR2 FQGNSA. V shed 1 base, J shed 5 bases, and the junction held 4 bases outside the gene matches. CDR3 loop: CASSLDRGWETQYF. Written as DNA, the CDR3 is TGTGCCAGCAGCTTAGACAGGGGATGGGAGACCCAGTACTTC.

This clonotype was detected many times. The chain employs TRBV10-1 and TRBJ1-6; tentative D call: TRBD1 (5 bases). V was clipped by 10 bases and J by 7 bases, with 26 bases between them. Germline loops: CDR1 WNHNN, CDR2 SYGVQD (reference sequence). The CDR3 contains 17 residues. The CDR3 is CATFVPPGIIDNSPLHF. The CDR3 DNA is TGCGCCACCTTCGTACCCCCAGGGATTATCGACAATTCACCCCTCCACTTT.

The CDR3 nucleotides read TGCAGTGCTAGAGCGGGCCCTTATGGCTACACCTTC. Its translation is CSARAGPYGYTF. V usage is TRBV20-1 and J usage is TRBJ1-2; D is undetermined. This CDR3 is 12 amino acids long. The germline gives CDR1 DFQATT, CDR2 SNEGSKA (reference sequence). Trimming removed 1 base at V and 5 bases at J, with 8 bases between.

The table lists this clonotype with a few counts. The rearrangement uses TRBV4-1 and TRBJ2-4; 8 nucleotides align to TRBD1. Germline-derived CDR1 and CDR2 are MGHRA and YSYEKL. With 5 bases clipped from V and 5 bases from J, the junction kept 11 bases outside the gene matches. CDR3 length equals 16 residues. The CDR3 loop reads CASSKLTGDGQNIQYF. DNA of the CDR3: TGCGCCAGCAGCAAACTGACAGGGGATGGGCAAAACATTCAGTACTTC.

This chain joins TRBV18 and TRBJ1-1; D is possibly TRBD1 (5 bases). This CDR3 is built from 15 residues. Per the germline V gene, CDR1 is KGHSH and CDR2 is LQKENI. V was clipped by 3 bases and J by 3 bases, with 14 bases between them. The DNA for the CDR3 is TGTGCCAGCTCACCGACGGGAGGGGCTCACACTGAAGCTTTCTTT. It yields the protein CASSPTGGAHTEAFF.

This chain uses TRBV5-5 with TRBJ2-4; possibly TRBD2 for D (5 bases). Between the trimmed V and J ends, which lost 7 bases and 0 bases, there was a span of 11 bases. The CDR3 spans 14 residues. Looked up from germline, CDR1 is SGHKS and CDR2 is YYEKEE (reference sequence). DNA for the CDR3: TGTGCCAGCTACCCGGGGATAGCCAAAAACATTCAGTACTTC. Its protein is CASYPGIAKNIQYF.

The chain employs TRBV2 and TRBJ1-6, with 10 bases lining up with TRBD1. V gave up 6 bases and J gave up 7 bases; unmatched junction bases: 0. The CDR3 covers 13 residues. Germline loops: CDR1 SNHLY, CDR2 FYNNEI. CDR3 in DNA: TGTGCCAGCAGGGGACAGGGGAATTCACCCCTCCACTTT. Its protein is CASRGQGNSPLHF.

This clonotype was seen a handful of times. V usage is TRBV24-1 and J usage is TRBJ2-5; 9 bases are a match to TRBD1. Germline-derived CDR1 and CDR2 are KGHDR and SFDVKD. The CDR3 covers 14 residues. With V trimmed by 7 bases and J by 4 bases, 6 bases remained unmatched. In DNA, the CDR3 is TGTGCCACCAGCAACGACAGGGGGGGAGAGACCCAGTACTTC. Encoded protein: CATSNDRGGETQYF.

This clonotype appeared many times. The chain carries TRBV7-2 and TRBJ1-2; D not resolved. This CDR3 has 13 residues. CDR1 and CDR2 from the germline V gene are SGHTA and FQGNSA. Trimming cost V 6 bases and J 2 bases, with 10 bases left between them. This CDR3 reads CASRAGSNYGYTF. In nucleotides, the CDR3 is TGTGCCAGCAGGGCGGGCAGCAACTATGGCTACACCTTC.